This is a list of T cell receptor beta chains from one sample in a study of blood T cell repertoires in COVID-19. Generated by immunoSEQ multiplex PCR, the TCRdb table keeps only in-frame clones and is missing some. The sample has roughly 200,000 clones, roughly 91% seen once; the top ten hold roughly 5.5%. Sequencing was performed on peripheral blood. The receptor set was obtained from a man aged 40-49 years with active or convalescent COVID-19. Each CDR3 is given with its conserved first and last residue. The order of the fields is CDR3 length, clone size, J gene, D gene, V gene, CDR3 DNA, CDR3 protein. A D gene is named only where the DNA matches it firmly. Part of the rows lack a size; the others show once, few, many or a class for expanded clones.

length: 15; size: NA; J: TRBJ1-1; D: NA; V: TRBV9; DNA: TGTGCCAGCAGCCCCCGGATCGGGGTGAACACTGAAGCTTTCTTT; CDR3: CASSPRIGVNTEAFF
length: 16; size: NA; J: TRBJ2-1; D: TRBD2; V: TRBV27; DNA: TGTGCCAGCAGTTTTCGGGGGCTAGCGGGGGATGTTGAGCAGTTCTTC; CDR3: CASSFRGLAGDVEQFF
length: 14; size: NA; J: TRBJ1-1; D: NA; V: TRBV19; DNA: TGTGCCAGTAGTATACAGGCGGGGGGCACTGAAGCTTTCTTT; CDR3: CASSIQAGGTEAFF
length: 16; size: NA; J: TRBJ1-5; D: NA; V: TRBV19; DNA: TGTGCCAGTAGTATAGTGGTCGGGGAGGGCAATCAGCCCCAGCATTTT; CDR3: CASSIVVGEGNQPQHF
length: 13; size: NA; J: TRBJ1-2; D: NA; V: TRBV27; DNA: TGTGCCAGCAGTAACGGGGGTTTCTATGGCTACACCTTC; CDR3: CASSNGGFYGYTF
length: 15; size: NA; J: TRBJ1-2; D: TRBD1; V: TRBV4-1; DNA: TGCGCCAGCAGCCAAGGATTAGCAGGGGGCGGTGGCTACACCTTC; CDR3: CASSQGLAGGGGYTF
length: 13; size: once; J: TRBJ2-7; D: TRBD1; V: TRBV7-2; DNA: TGTGCCAGCAGCCCCGGGACAGTCTACGAGCAGTACTTC; CDR3: CASSPGTVYEQYF
length: 11; size: NA; J: TRBJ1-1; D: NA; V: TRBV12-3/TRBV12-4; DNA: TGTGCCAGCAGTTTGGCAGGGGAAGCTTTCTTT; CDR3: CASSLAGEAFF
length: 13; size: NA; J: TRBJ1-1; D: TRBD1; V: TRBV19; DNA: TGTGCCAGTACCTTGGACAGGACCACTGAAGCTTTCTTT; CDR3: CASTLDRTTEAFF
length: 14; size: NA; J: TRBJ2-5; D: NA; V: TRBV6-1; DNA: TGTGCCAGCAGTGAAGCGAGCTATCCGGAGACCCAGTACTTC; CDR3: CASSEASYPETQYF
length: 12; size: NA; J: TRBJ1-4; D: NA; V: TRBV29-1; DNA: TGCAGCGTTGATAGCCACGATGAAAAACTGTTTTTT; CDR3: CSVDSHDEKLFF
length: 14; size: NA; J: TRBJ2-5; D: NA; V: TRBV9; DNA: TGTGCCAGCAGCGTATTCCCAGGGGAAGAGACCCAGTACTTC; CDR3: CASSVFPGEETQYF
length: 14; size: NA; J: TRBJ1-4; D: NA; V: TRBV28; DNA: TGTGCCAGCAGTCTCGGCGGATCTAATGAAAAACTGTTTTTT; CDR3: CASSLGGSNEKLFF
length: 12; size: once; J: TRBJ2-7; D: NA; V: TRBV7-8; DNA: TGTGCCAGCACCTTGGGTGGGGGGGAGCAGTACTTC; CDR3: CASTLGGGEQYF
length: 14; size: NA; J: TRBJ2-7; D: TRBD1; V: TRBV28; DNA: TGTGCCAGCAGCGTTCCCGGGACAGCCTACGAGCAGTACTTC; CDR3: CASSVPGTAYEQYF
length: 16; size: NA; J: TRBJ2-3; D: NA; V: TRBV25-1; DNA: TGTGCCCCCCCGGTCCGGCGGAATACTATAACAGATACGCAGTATTTT; CDR3: CAPPVRRNTITDTQYF
length: 13; size: NA; J: TRBJ1-1; D: TRBD1; V: TRBV27; DNA: TGTGCCAGCAGTCGACAGGGAGGAACTGAAGCTTTCTTT; CDR3: CASSRQGGTEAFF
length: 14; size: NA; J: TRBJ1-1; D: NA; V: TRBV28; DNA: TGTGCCAGCAGTTTGGACAGCCGGCGTACTGAAGCTTTCTTT; CDR3: CASSLDSRRTEAFF
length: 17; size: NA; J: TRBJ2-7; D: NA; V: TRBV30; DNA: TGTGCCTTAACAAGTGCGACGCAAGAAAGGAGCTCCTACGAGCAGTACTTC; CDR3: CALTSATQERSSYEQYF
length: 13; size: NA; J: TRBJ1-5; D: TRBD1; V: TRBV27; DNA: TGTGCCAGCAGCCGGACAGGGGCTCAGCCCCAGCATTTT; CDR3: CASSRTGAQPQHF